The 19 T cell receptor beta chains presented below share a single source sample, sequenced in a study of blood T cell repertoires in COVID-19. Method: immunoSEQ multiplex PCR; TCRdb's copy keeps in-frame clones and lacks some. The sample contains approximately 94,000 clones, 70% to 90% of which appear only once. Sequenced: peripheral blood. The receptors come from a man aged 50 to 60 with active or convalescent COVID-19.

V and J are TRBV5-1 and TRBJ2-3; the D is unclear. V lost 5 bases and J 3 bases, leaving 4 bases between the germline ends. This CDR3 region has 11 residues. From germline, CDR1 is SGHRS and CDR2 YFSETQ. CDR3 loop: CASSETDTQYF. The CDR3 DNA is TGCGCCAGCAGTGAGACAGATACGCAGTATTTT.

The chain employs TRBV4-1 and TRBJ1-1; 10 positions match TRBD1. CDR3 size: 18 residues. Germline V CDR1 and CDR2: MGHRA, YSYEKL. V shed 0 bases, J shed 4 bases, and the junction held 11 bases outside the gene matches. Here the CDR3 reads CASSQDLRQGARATEAFF. The CDR3 bases are TGCGCCAGCAGCCAAGATCTAAGACAGGGGGCGCGGGCCACTGAAGCTTTCTTT.

This chain links TRBV29-1 with TRBJ1-4; the match to TRBD1 covers 7 bases. V shed 5 bases, J shed 4 bases, and the junction held 7 bases outside the gene matches. Germline loops: CDR1 SQVTM, CDR2 ANQGSEA. This CDR3 contains 14 residues. The CDR3 loop is CSVTRQGFNEKLFF. The CDR3 DNA follows: TGCAGCGTTACCCGACAGGGCTTTAATGAAAAACTGTTTTTT.

The chain couples TRBV30 to TRBJ1-1; unclear D gene. V lost 3 bases, J lost 8 bases, and 10 bases lay in between. The CDR3 covers 11 residues. Germline CDR1 and CDR2: GTSNPN and SVGIG (reference sequence). The CDR3 region has the DNA TGTGCCTGGAGGGTTGCGGTGGAAGCTTTCTTT. Translation: CAWRVAVEAFF. The full variable domain, completed using reference TRBV30 and TRBJ1-1, is SQTIHQWPATLVQPVGSPLSLECTVEGTSNPNLYWYRQAAGRGLQLLFYSVGIGQISSEVPQNLSASRPQDRQFILSSKKLLLSDSGFYLCAWRVAVEAFFGQGTRLTVV.

The V call is TRBV5-1, the J call TRBJ2-5, with a tentative D call TRBD1 (6 bases). Germline V CDR1 and CDR2: SGHRS, YFSETQ. The CDR3 is made up of 14 amino acids. Trimming stripped 2 bases from V and 5 bases from J, with 13 bases between. The CDR3 DNA follows: TGCGCCAGCAGCTTAGCAGGGGCGTCGGAGACCCAGTACTTC. Protein product: CASSLAGASETQYF.

This sequence joins TRBV6-6 and TRBJ2-2, with TRBD1 matching over 7 bases. V shed 6 bases, J shed 0 bases, and the junction held 7 bases outside the gene matches. Germline V gene sequence: CDR1 MNHNY, CDR2 SVGAGI (reference sequence). The length of the CDR3 is 16 residues. Here the CDR3 reads CASRTPDRPNTGELFF. DNA for the CDR3: TGTGCCAGCAGAACACCGGACAGGCCGAACACCGGGGAGCTGTTTTTT.

The chain couples TRBV2 to TRBJ2-7, with TRBD2 as a possible D gene (6 bases). This CDR3 region has 14 residues. CDR1 and CDR2 (germline): SNHLY, FYNNEI. V lost 8 bases, J lost 5 bases, and 19 bases lay in between. In DNA form, the CDR3 reads TGTGCCAGCCTGGAGTCCGGGACTCACCACGAGCAGTACTTC. This translates into CASLESGTHHEQYF.

The chain carries TRBV7-2 and TRBJ2-3; weak D call: TRBD2 (5 bases). V lost 1 base, J lost 4 bases, and 6 bases lay in between. Germline CDR1 reads SGHTA; CDR2 reads FQGNSA. The CDR3 covers 13 residues. CDR3: CASSLVAPDTQYF. DNA of the CDR3: TGTGCCAGCAGCTTAGTAGCGCCAGATACGCAGTATTTT.

The V call is TRBV11-2, the J call TRBJ2-1, with 7 bases identical to TRBD2. This CDR3 spans 17 amino acids. CDR1 SGHAT and CDR2 FQNNGV come from the germline V gene. After removal of 0 bases from V and 7 bases from J, the junction contained 12 bases not matched to a gene. This chain's CDR3 is CASSLDPGTTLWNEQFF. The CDR3 DNA reads as TGTGCCAGCAGCTTAGATCCCGGGACTACACTCTGGAATGAGCAGTTCTTC.

This clone was seen a few times. This chain links TRBV7-9 with TRBJ1-2; D gene unclear. Germline CDR1 reads SEHNR; CDR2 reads FQNEAQ (reference sequence). V gave up 3 bases and J gave up 7 bases, with 6 bases separating them. The CDR3 runs to 11 residues. CDR3 region: CASSFMSGYTF. The CDR3 nucleotides are TGTGCCAGCAGCTTTATGTCTGGCTACACCTTC. Combining the CDR3 with reference TRBV7-9 and TRBJ1-2 gives the whole variable domain DTGVSQNPRHKITKRGQNVTFRCDPISEHNRLYWYRQTLGQGPEFLTYFQNEAQLEKSRLLSDRFSAERPKGSFSTLEIQRTEQGDSAMYLCASSFMSGYTFGSGTRLTVV.

This clone has at least ten counts. DNA for the CDR3: TGTGCCAGCACCGCGACAGGGACGAACTATGGCTACACCTTC. As protein: CASTATGTNYGYTF. The rearrangement links TRBV6-5 to TRBJ1-2, with 7 bases identical to TRBD1. The V gene's germline CDR1 is MNHEY and CDR2 SVGAGI. The CDR3 loop spans 14 amino acids. V lost 7 bases to trimming and J lost 2 bases; unmatched junction nucleotides: 7.

The chain is built from TRBV3-1 (or the pseudogene TRBV3-2) and TRBJ2-5, with a weak D call TRBD2 (5 bases). Looked up from germline, CDR1 is LGHDT and CDR2 is YNNKEL (reference sequence). The V gene lost 5 bases and the J gene lost 8 bases, with 12 bases spanning the gap. The CDR3 loop spans 12 amino acids. The CDR3, as DNA: TGTGCCAGCAGCTCGGAAGGGAGAACCCAGTACTTC. Its protein is CASSSEGRTQYF.

This clone showed up just once. V gene TRBV5-6 combines with J gene TRBJ2-7; 7 nucleotides agree with TRBD1. The germline V gene encodes CDR1 SGHDT and CDR2 YYEEEE. CDR3 length equals 14 residues. Unmatched junction bases numbered 4, after V lost 0 bases and J lost 4 bases. The CDR3 bases are TGTGCCAGCAGCTTGGACAGGGGTAGGTACGAGCAGTACTTC. This encodes CASSLDRGRYEQYF. The full variable domain, its missing parts supplied by reference TRBV5-6 and TRBJ2-7, is DAGVTQSPTHLIKTRGQQVTLRCSPKSGHDTVSWYQQALGQGPQFIFQYYEEEERQRGNFPDRFSGHQFPNYSSELNVNALLLGDSALYLCASSLDRGRYEQYFGPGTRLTVT.

J is TRBJ1-2 and V is TRBV5-1; 7 bases are a match to TRBD1. The CDR3 extends over 15 amino acids. Per the germline V gene, CDR1 is SGHRS and CDR2 is YFSETQ. Losses at the gene ends were 2 bases for V and 3 bases for J; bases not matched to a gene: 7. The CDR3 bases are TGCGCCAGCAGCTTAGGGACAGACCAAGACTATGGCTACACCTTC. It specifies CASSLGTDQDYGYTF.

CDR3 in DNA: TGTGCCAGCTCACAAACCTGGACAGGGGTTAATGAAAAACTGTTTTTT. Protein product: CASSQTWTGVNEKLFF. The chain couples TRBV18 to TRBJ1-4; 9 bases align to TRBD1. The length of the CDR3 is 16 residues. Germline loops: CDR1 KGHSH, CDR2 LQKENI. V gave up 4 bases and J gave up 4 bases; unmatched junction bases: 7. The full variable domain, with the rest looked up from reference TRBV18 and TRBJ1-4, is NAGVMQNPRHLVRRRGQEARLRCSPMKGHSHVYWYRQLPEEGLKFMVYLQKENIIDESGMPKERFSAEFPKEGPSILRIQQVVRGDSAAYFCASSQTWTGVNEKLFFGSGTQLSVL.

The rearrangement links TRBV6-1 to TRBJ2-6; tentatively, D is TRBD1 (5 bases). Trimming took 1 base from V and 4 from J, leaving 11 bases between them. Germline-derived CDR1 and CDR2 are MNHNS and SASEGT. CDR3 length equals 16 residues. In DNA, the CDR3 is TGTGCCAGCAGTGAAGGGGCAGGGTACGGGGCCAACGTCCTGACTTTC. It encodes CASSEGAGYGANVLTF.

V gene TRBV10-2 combines with J gene TRBJ1-1, with TRBD1 matching 9 bases. The junction had 3 bases not matched to a gene; V was cut back by 3 bases and J by 4 bases. The V gene's germline CDR1 is WSHSY and CDR2 SAAADI. CDR3 size: 14 residues. CDR3 protein: CASSEGTGITEAFF. For the CDR3, the DNA is TGCGCCAGCAGTGAAGGGACAGGGATCACTGAAGCTTTCTTT.

The V call is TRBV6-2 or TRBV6-3, the J call TRBJ2-1, with 7 nucleotides matching TRBD1. V lost 2 bases to trimming and J lost 8 bases; unmatched junction nucleotides: 9. Germline CDR1 reads MNHEY; CDR2 reads SVGEGT. The CDR3 is made up of 15 amino acids. CDR3 in amino acids: CASSYLTTGRDEQFF. DNA of the CDR3: TGTGCCAGCAGTTACCTAACGACAGGGCGTGATGAGCAGTTCTTC.

The rearrangement joins TRBV7-9 to TRBJ1-2; possibly TRBD1 for D (6 bases). CDR1 is SEHNR, CDR2 FQNEAQ, per germline (reference sequence). The CDR3 spans 15 residues. Trimming shortened V by 2 bases and J by 1 base, and 11 bases separated the two germline ends. The CDR3 region has the DNA TGTGCCAGCAGCTTAATTGGGGGCCTTAACTATGGCTACACCTTC. It translates to CASSLIGGLNYGYTF.